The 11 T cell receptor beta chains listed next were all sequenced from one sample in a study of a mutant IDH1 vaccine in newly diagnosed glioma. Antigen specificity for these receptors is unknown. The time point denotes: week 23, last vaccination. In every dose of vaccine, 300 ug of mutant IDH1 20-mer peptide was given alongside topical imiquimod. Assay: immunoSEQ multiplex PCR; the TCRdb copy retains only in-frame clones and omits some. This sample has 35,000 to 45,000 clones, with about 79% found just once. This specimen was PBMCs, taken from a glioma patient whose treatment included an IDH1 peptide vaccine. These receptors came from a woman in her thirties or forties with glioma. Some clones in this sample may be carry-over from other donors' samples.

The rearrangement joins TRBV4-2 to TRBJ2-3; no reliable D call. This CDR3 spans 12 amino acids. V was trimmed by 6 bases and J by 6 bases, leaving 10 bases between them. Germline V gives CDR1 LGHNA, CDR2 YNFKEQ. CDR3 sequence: CASSYGRDTQYF. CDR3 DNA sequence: TGTGCCAGCAGTTACGGTCGGGATACGCAGTATTTT.

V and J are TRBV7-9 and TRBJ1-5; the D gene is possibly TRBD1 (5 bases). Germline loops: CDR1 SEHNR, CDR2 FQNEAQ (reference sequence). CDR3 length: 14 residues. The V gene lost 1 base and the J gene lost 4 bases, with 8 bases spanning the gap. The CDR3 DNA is TGTGCCAGCAGCTTAGAAGAGGGGAATCAGCCCCAGCATTTT. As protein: CASSLEEGNQPQHF. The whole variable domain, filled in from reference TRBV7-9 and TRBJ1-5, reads DTGVSQNPRHKITKRGQNVTFRCDPISEHNRLYWYRQTLGQGPEFLTYFQNEAQLEKSRLLSDRFSAERPKGSFSTLEIQRTEQGDSAMYLCASSLEEGNQPQHFGDGTRLSIL.

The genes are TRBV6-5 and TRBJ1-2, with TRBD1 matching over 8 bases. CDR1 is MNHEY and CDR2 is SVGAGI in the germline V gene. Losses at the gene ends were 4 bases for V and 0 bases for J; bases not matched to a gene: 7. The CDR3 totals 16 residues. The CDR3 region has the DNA TGTGCCAGCAGTTCCTTAGACAGGGGAGCTAACTATGGCTACACCTTC. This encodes CASSSLDRGANYGYTF.

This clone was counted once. CDR3 protein: CASQLVSGLNADTQYF. In DNA form, the CDR3 reads TGCGCCAGCCAACTAGTTTCCGGACTTAACGCGGATACGCAGTATTTT. The chain has TRBV4-1 and TRBJ2-3, with D perhaps TRBD2 (5 bases). V was pared by 8 bases and J by 6 bases, with 24 bases between. The germline V gene has CDR1 MGHRA and CDR2 YSYEKL. The CDR3 totals 16 residues.

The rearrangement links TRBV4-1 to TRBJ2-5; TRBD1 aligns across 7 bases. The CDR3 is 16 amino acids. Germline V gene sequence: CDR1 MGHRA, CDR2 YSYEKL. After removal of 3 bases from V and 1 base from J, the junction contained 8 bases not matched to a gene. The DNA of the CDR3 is TGCGCCAGCAGCCAGGGATGGACAGGAGCCCAAGAGACCCAGTACTTC. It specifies CASSQGWTGAQETQYF.

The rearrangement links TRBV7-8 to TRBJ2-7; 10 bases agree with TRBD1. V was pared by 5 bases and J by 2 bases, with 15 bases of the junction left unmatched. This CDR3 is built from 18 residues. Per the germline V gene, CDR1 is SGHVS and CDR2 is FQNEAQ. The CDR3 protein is CASSPITGTGVLPYEQYF. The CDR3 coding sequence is TGTGCCAGCAGCCCAATCACCGGGACAGGGGTCCTACCCTACGAGCAGTACTTC.

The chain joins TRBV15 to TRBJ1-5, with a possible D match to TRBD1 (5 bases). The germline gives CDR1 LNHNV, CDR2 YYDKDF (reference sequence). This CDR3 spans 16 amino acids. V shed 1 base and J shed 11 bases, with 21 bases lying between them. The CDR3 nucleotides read TGTGCCACCAGCAGAGGCGAAGGGGCGACCCAAGGGGCCCAGCATTTT. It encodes CATSRGEGATQGAQHF.

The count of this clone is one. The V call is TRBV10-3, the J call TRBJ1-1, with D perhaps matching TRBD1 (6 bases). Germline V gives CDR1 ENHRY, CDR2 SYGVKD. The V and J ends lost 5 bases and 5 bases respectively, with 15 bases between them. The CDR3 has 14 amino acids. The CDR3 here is CAISYGQSNTEAFF. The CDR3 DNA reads TGTGCCATCAGTTACGGACAGAGCAATACTGAAGCTTTCTTT.

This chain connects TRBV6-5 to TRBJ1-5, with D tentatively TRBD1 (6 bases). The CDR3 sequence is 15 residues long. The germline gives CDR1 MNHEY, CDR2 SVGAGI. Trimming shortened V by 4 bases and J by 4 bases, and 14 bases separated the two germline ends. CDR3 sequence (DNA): TGTGCCAGCAGTTTGAGTGGGGGCGGGAATCAGCCCCAGCATTTT. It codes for CASSLSGGGNQPQHF.

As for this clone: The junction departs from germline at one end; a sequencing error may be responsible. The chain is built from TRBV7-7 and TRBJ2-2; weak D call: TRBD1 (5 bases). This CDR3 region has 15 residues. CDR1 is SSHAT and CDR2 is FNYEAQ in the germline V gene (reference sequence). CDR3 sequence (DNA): TGTGCTAGCAGCAAGACAGTTACGAACACCGGGGAGCTGTTTTTT. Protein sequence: CASSKTVTNTGELFF.

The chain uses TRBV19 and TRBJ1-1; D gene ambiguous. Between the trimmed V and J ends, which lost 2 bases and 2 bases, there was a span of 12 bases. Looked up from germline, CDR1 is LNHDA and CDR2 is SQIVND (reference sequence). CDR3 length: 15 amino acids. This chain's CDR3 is CASSIRGVLNTEAFF. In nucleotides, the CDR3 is TGTGCCAGTAGTATACGGGGAGTCTTAAACACTGAAGCTTTCTTT.